Listed below are T cell receptor beta chains from one sample, sequenced in a study of vaccination effects on CD4 cells after COVID-19. The data were produced by immunoSEQ multiplex PCR, yet TCRdb's version contains in-frame clones alone and is incomplete. The sample shows almost 30,000 clones, about 73% of them seen only once. No antigen has been assigned to these receptors. The sample in question was CD4+ T cells from PBMCs cultured with HCoV-OC43 spike peptides, obtained after COVID-19 vaccination. The origin of the receptors is a human donor who received a COVID-19 vaccine. Both conserved end residues are part of each CDR3. A D gene is named only where the DNA matches it firmly. Some rows mark clone size as missing; the rest say once, few, many or name a class of expanded clone.

v_gene: TRBV5-1
abundance: .
d_gene: TRBD1
j_gene: TRBJ1-2
CDR3aa: CANVPNRGCYGYTF
CDR3nt: TGCGCCAACGTACCTAACAGGGGATGCTATGGCTACACCTTC

v_gene: TRBV5-4
abundance: .
d_gene: TRBD1
j_gene: TRBJ1-5
CDR3aa: CASSRDRGNQPQHF
CDR3nt: TGTGCCAGCAGCCGAGACAGGGGCAATCAGCCCCAGCATTTT

v_gene: TRBV5-4
abundance: .
d_gene: TRBD1
j_gene: TRBJ1-6
CDR3aa: CASSPAGQGVSPLHF
CDR3nt: TGTGCCAGCAGCCCCGCCGGACAGGGAGTTTCACCCCTCCACTTT

v_gene: TRBV4-2
abundance: .
d_gene: TRBD2
j_gene: TRBJ2-3
CDR3aa: CASSQDTSGEDTQYF
CDR3nt: TGTGCCAGCAGCCAAGATACTAGCGGGGAAGATACGCAGTATTTT

v_gene: TRBV20-1
abundance: medium-sized
d_gene: .
j_gene: TRBJ1-2
CDR3aa: CSASGYGYTF
CDR3nt: TGCAGTGCTAGCGGGTATGGCTACACCTTC

v_gene: TRBV12-3/TRBV12-4
abundance: .
d_gene: .
j_gene: TRBJ1-1
CDR3aa: CASSALQDTEAFF
CDR3nt: TGTGCCAGCAGTGCCCTCCAGGACACTGAAGCTTTCTTT

v_gene: TRBV4-1
abundance: .
d_gene: .
j_gene: TRBJ2-7
CDR3aa: CASSQDTIYEQYF
CDR3nt: TGCGCCAGCAGCCAAGATACTATCTACGAGCAGTACTTC

v_gene: TRBV18
abundance: .
d_gene: .
j_gene: TRBJ1-1
CDR3aa: CASSPARGSEAFF
CDR3nt: TGTGCCAGCTCACCAGCCAGGGGCTCTGAAGCTTTCTTT

v_gene: TRBV9
abundance: .
d_gene: .
j_gene: TRBJ1-4
CDR3aa: CASSVGQINEKLFF
CDR3nt: TGTGCCAGCAGCGTAGGACAGATTAATGAAAAACTGTTTTTT

v_gene: TRBV19
abundance: .
d_gene: TRBD2
j_gene: TRBJ2-7
CDR3aa: CASGLTAGEQYF
CDR3nt: TGTGCCAGCGGACTGACAGCGGGGGAGCAGTACTTC

v_gene: TRBV10-1
abundance: few
d_gene: .
j_gene: TRBJ1-1
CDR3aa: CASSDQNTEAFF
CDR3nt: TGCGCCAGCAGTGACCAGAACACTGAAGCTTTCTTT

v_gene: TRBV5-5
abundance: .
d_gene: .
j_gene: TRBJ1-1
CDR3aa: CASSPGQYMNTEAFF
CDR3nt: TGTGCCAGCAGCCCTGGACAGTACATGAACACTGAAGCTTTCTTT

v_gene: TRBV30
abundance: .
d_gene: TRBD2
j_gene: TRBJ2-7
CDR3aa: CAWSSGLVSYEQYF
CDR3nt: TGTGCCTGGAGTTCGGGACTAGTCTCCTACGAGCAGTACTTC

v_gene: TRBV18
abundance: once
d_gene: .
j_gene: TRBJ2-7
CDR3aa: CASSPPYAQTGEQYF
CDR3nt: TGTGCCAGCTCACCACCGTATGCCCAGACAGGCGAGCAGTACTTC

v_gene: TRBV30
abundance: .
d_gene: .
j_gene: TRBJ2-1
CDR3aa: CAWTGQSYNEQFF
CDR3nt: TGTGCCTGGACCGGACAGTCCTACAATGAGCAGTTCTTC

v_gene: TRBV29-1
abundance: .
d_gene: TRBD2
j_gene: TRBJ2-3
CDR3aa: CSVAGGLAGDTDTQYF
CDR3nt: TGCAGCGTTGCGGGAGGATTAGCGGGGGACACAGATACGCAGTATTTT

v_gene: TRBV6-4
abundance: .
d_gene: .
j_gene: TRBJ2-4
CDR3aa: CASSDPPLAKNIQYF
CDR3nt: TGTGCCAGCAGTGACCCCCCGCTAGCCAAAAACATTCAGTACTTC

v_gene: TRBV5-1
abundance: .
d_gene: TRBD1
j_gene: TRBJ1-4
CDR3aa: CASSRAGQGQEKLFF
CDR3nt: TGCGCCAGCAGCCGAGCGGGACAGGGTCAGGAAAAACTGTTTTTT

v_gene: TRBV10-3
abundance: .
d_gene: .
j_gene: TRBJ1-5
CDR3aa: CASTENSNQPQHF
CDR3nt: TGTGCCTCGACAGAAAATAGCAATCAGCCCCAGCATTTT

v_gene: TRBV2
abundance: once
d_gene: .
j_gene: TRBJ1-5
CDR3aa: CASSVEAQPQHF
CDR3nt: TGTGCCAGCAGTGTTGAGGCTCAGCCCCAGCATTTT

v_gene: TRBV29-1
abundance: .
d_gene: .
j_gene: TRBJ2-1
CDR3aa: CSVDNFSYNEQFF
CDR3nt: TGCAGCGTGGACAATTTTTCCTACAATGAGCAGTTCTTC

v_gene: TRBV10-3
abundance: few
d_gene: .
j_gene: TRBJ1-5
CDR3aa: CAISESGVMANQPQHF
CDR3nt: TGTGCCATCAGTGAGTCGGGGGTAATGGCGAATCAGCCCCAGCATTTT

v_gene: TRBV20-1
abundance: few
d_gene: TRBD1
j_gene: TRBJ1-1
CDR3aa: CSPGTGSEAFF
CDR3nt: TGCAGTCCTGGGACAGGGTCTGAAGCTTTCTTT

v_gene: TRBV4-1
abundance: .
d_gene: .
j_gene: TRBJ1-3
CDR3aa: CASSQDHSRELMGGNTIYF
CDR3nt: TGCGCCAGCAGCCAAGATCATTCTCGGGAGCTGATGGGGGGAAACACCATATATTTT

v_gene: TRBV27
abundance: .
d_gene: TRBD1
j_gene: TRBJ1-1
CDR3aa: CASSLSGGGRIEAFF
CDR3nt: TGTGCCAGCAGTTTGTCAGGGGGCGGGCGTATTGAAGCTTTCTTT

v_gene: TRBV12-3/TRBV12-4
abundance: .
d_gene: .
j_gene: TRBJ2-1
CDR3aa: CASSLRRDNEQFF
CDR3nt: TGTGCCAGCAGTTTACGCAGGGACAATGAGCAGTTCTTC

v_gene: TRBV5-1
abundance: once
d_gene: .
j_gene: TRBJ2-5
CDR3aa: CASNTGRPIQETQYF
CDR3nt: TGCGCCAGCAATACTGGGAGGCCTATCCAGGAGACCCAGTACTTC

v_gene: TRBV3-1/TRBV3-2
abundance: .
d_gene: TRBD2
j_gene: TRBJ2-5
CDR3aa: CASSQVSTGGPGETQYF
CDR3nt: TGTGCCAGCAGCCAAGTTTCGACGGGAGGGCCGGGTGAGACCCAGTACTTC

v_gene: TRBV3-1/TRBV3-2
abundance: .
d_gene: TRBD2
j_gene: TRBJ2-2
CDR3aa: CASSNRIRGGRGGELFF
CDR3nt: TGTGCCAGCAGCAATCGTATACGGGGGGGCCGAGGCGGGGAGCTGTTTTTT

v_gene: TRBV1
abundance: .
d_gene: .
j_gene: TRBJ2-7
CDR3aa: CTSSLGGALSYEQYF
CDR3nt: TGCACCAGCAGCCTCGGGGGGGCACTCTCCTACGAGCAGTACTTC

v_gene: TRBV18
abundance: .
d_gene: .
j_gene: TRBJ1-1
CDR3aa: CASSLAGQNTEAFF
CDR3nt: TGTGCCAGCTCACTCGCAGGGCAGAACACTGAAGCTTTCTTT